This TCR beta chain was obtained from a study of CD8+ T cells in alopecia areata. Overall study context: Tofacitinib therapy lasting 6 to 18 months was followed by 6 months off drug. Study-wide results and caveats: The presence of one nonresponder keeps the tie between baseline CD8+ expansion and response uncertain.

The treatment was: oral pan-JAK inhibitor, 5-10 mg twice daily. Concerning this clone itself: Its target is unknown.

Sequencing relied on a cDNA template that was reverse transcribed from extracted RNA. Clones were sequenced by immunoSEQ multiplex PCR, and TCRdb holds only the in-frame ones, with some missing. Seen here are 200,000 or so clones, more than 45% observed once, and the top ten hold 5.5% to 6%. Sequencing was performed on CD4+ T cells sorted from blood, taken at week 24, from a patient treated with tofacitinib. The clonotype was recovered from a human donor with alopecia areata.

The CDR3 nucleotides are TGTGCCAGCAGGAGTGCGGGGACGGCCTACAATGAGCAGTTCTTC. This sequence encodes CASRSAGTAYNEQFF. This sequence joins TRBV27 and TRBJ2-1; D perhaps matches TRBD2 (6 bases). CDR1 MNHEY and CDR2 SMNVEV come from the germline V gene (reference sequence). This CDR3 has 15 residues. V gave up 6 bases and J gave up 2 bases, with 14 bases separating them.